The clone carrying this T cell receptor (beta chain) has more than one count but fewer than ten. This sample was included in a study of blood T cell repertoires in COVID-19. The wider study: There were acute and convalescent COVID-19 samples, and they came from the United States, Italy and Spain. T cells, B-cell-depleted T cells, or PBMCs provided the cDNA or gDNA that served as material.

The CDR3 is 14 amino acids. V shed 6 bases and J shed 14 bases, with 22 bases lying between them. The germline V gene encodes CDR1 MDHEN and CDR2 SYDVKM. Per the original methods: Reference gene primer amplification gave estimated nucleated cell counts. Method: immunoSEQ multiplex PCR; TCRdb's copy keeps in-frame clones and lacks some. V, J and clone size are those of that table, while D and trimming were read from the DNA. The table shows about 76,000 clones, with about 84% occurring only once. Source material: peripheral blood. This TCR came from a human donor in a cohort sampled during active COVID-19. This chain uses TRBV28 with TRBJ1-4, with D unclear. CDR3 sequence: CASRPQSASRDLFF. DNA of the CDR3: TGTGCCAGCAGACCGCAATCGGCCTCGAGGGATCTGTTTTTT.